These 18 T cell receptor beta chains came from one sample sequenced in a study of sequential checkpoint blockade in melanoma. The assay was immunoSEQ multiplex PCR, and TCRdb's table has in-frame clones only and misses some. The table lists around 6,100 clones, over 20% of them singletons, with approximately 15% in the top ten. Treatment here: randomized to nivolumab then ipilimumab (arm A) or the reverse (arm B). Sequenced material: tumor tissue (inferred from file names), taken from a patient given nivolumab and ipilimumab in sequence. These receptors all come from a human donor with melanoma.

By frequency in the sample, this clone is medium-sized. The rearrangement joins TRBV10-2 to TRBJ2-1; D is unresolved. CDR3 length equals 12 residues. The ends were cut back, 7 bases at V and 7 bases at J, with 11 bases in the middle. Germline lookup yields CDR1 WSHSY and CDR2 SAAADI. CDR3 nucleotide sequence: TGCGCCAGCATAACACGGTGGAATGAGCAGTTCTTC. It specifies CASITRWNEQFF.

This clone was seen repeatedly, ten times or more. The chain has TRBV6-8 and TRBJ2-1, with a possible D match to TRBD1 (6 bases). The germline V gene has CDR1 MNHGY and CDR2 SAAAGT. The CDR3 has 16 residues. Trimming removed 2 bases from V and 5 bases from J, with 16 bases in between. CDR3 loop: CASSYRTGWVNNEQFF. CDR3 DNA sequence: TGTGCCAGCAGTTACCGCACAGGGTGGGTCAACAATGAGCAGTTCTTC.

This chain joins TRBV1 and TRBJ1-4; TRBD1 is taken as the D call from the table, unchecked against the DNA. TRBV1 is classified as a pseudogene. The CDR3 spans 15 residues. CDR3 nucleotides: TGCGCCAGCAGCCGGACGACAGGGCTGAATGAAAAACTGTTTTTT. Its translation is CASSRTTGLNEKLFF.

This rearrangement joins TRBV30 to TRBJ1-2, with D unclear. This CDR3 comprises 13 residues. With 0 bases removed from V and 1 base from J, the gap between germline ends came to 6 bases. CDR1 and CDR2 from the germline V gene are GTSNPN and SVGIG (reference sequence). For the CDR3, the DNA is TGTGCCTGGAGTGTCGGGAATAACTATGGCTACACCTTC. It translates to CAWSVGNNYGYTF. Looking up the rest from reference TRBV30 and TRBJ1-2 gives the full variable domain: SQTIHQWPATLVQPVGSPLSLECTVEGTSNPNLYWYRQAAGRGLQLLFYSVGIGQISSEVPQNLSASRPQDRQFILSSKKLLLSDSGFYLCAWSVGNNYGYTFGSGTRLTVV.

In its sample, this clone was seen a few times. V gene TRBV9 combines with J gene TRBJ2-5; D remains unclear. Trimming removed 5 bases at V and 7 bases at J, with 15 bases between. Germline assignment: CDR1 SGDLS and CDR2 YYNGEE. The CDR3 extends over 13 amino acids. CDR3: CASSDYASGTQYF. For the CDR3, the DNA is TGTGCCAGCAGTGATTATGCTAGTGGGACCCAGTACTTC.

The V gene is TRBV19, the J gene TRBJ1-2; a weak D match, TRBD1 (6 bases). V lost 8 bases and J lost 4, with 17 bases in between. The CDR3 length is 14 residues. Per germline, CDR1 LNHDA and CDR2 SQIVND (reference sequence). The CDR3 DNA follows: TGTGCCAGTGCCAATAACAGGGATGGCTATGGCTACACCTTC. This codes for CASANNRDGYGYTF. Using reference TRBV19 and TRBJ1-2 for the parts outside the CDR3, the full variable domain is DGGITQSPKYLFRKEGQNVTLSCEQNLNHDAMYWYRQDPGQGLRLIYYSQIVNDFQKGDIAEGYSVSREKKESFPLTVTSAQKNPTAFYLCASANNRDGYGYTFGSGTRLTVV.

This clone came up a few times. The chain uses TRBV29-1 and TRBJ2-3, with TRBD2 as a possible D gene (5 bases). Trimming took off 7 bases at V and 4 bases at J, with 15 bases between the two ends. Germline lookup yields CDR1 SQVTM and CDR2 ANQGSEA. There are 13 residues in the CDR3. The CDR3 DNA follows: TGCAGCGCCAAAGGGAGTTTCGCAGATACGCAGTATTTT. Translated, it gives CSAKGSFADTQYF.

The V gene is TRBV19, the J gene TRBJ2-1; D gene ambiguous. The V end lost 1 base, the J end lost 4 bases, and 11 bases lay between the germline ends. CDR1 and CDR2 from the germline V gene are LNHDA and SQIVND (reference sequence). The CDR3 has 15 amino acids. The CDR3 reads CASSIASAGYNEQFF. The CDR3 nucleotides read TGTGCCAGTAGTATAGCCTCGGCCGGTTACAATGAGCAGTTCTTC.

This clone showed up many times. The chain has TRBV6-8 and TRBJ2-1; D is perhaps TRBD1 or TRBD2 (6 bases each). V dropped 2 bases and J dropped 8 bases, with 16 bases sitting between them. The germline V gene encodes CDR1 MNHGY and CDR2 SAAAGT. CDR3 length equals 15 residues. CDR3 in DNA: TGTGCCAGCAGTTACGTTTGGGGGGCCGGGGATGAGCAGTTCTTC. It translates to CASSYVWGAGDEQFF.

In this sample, this clone turned up a few times. The rearrangement joins TRBV6-7 to TRBJ1-6; D gene uncertain. TRBV6-7 is an open reading frame, and its role is uncertain. CDR3 size: 14 residues. The V gene lost 6 bases and the J gene lost 6 bases, with 12 bases spanning the gap. CDR3 DNA: TGTGCCAGCAGGCGAGATGGAAGTAATTCACCCCTCCACTTT. This codes for CASRRDGSNSPLHF.

The J gene is TRBJ2-1, the V gene TRBV18; 8 bases agree with TRBD1. Germline loops: CDR1 KGHSH, CDR2 LQKENI. Trimming at V came to 6 bases and at J to 10 bases, leaving 8 bases not matched to a gene. There are 13 residues in the CDR3. The CDR3 DNA is TGTGCCAGCTCTCCAAAACAGGGGGTGGAGCAGTTCTTC. It encodes CASSPKQGVEQFF.

The chain is built from TRBV18 and TRBJ1-1; tentative D call: TRBD1 (5 bases). Germline loops: CDR1 KGHSH, CDR2 LQKENI. The CDR3 spans 14 residues. Between the trimmed V and J ends, which lost 4 bases and 6 bases, there was a span of 15 bases. CDR3 DNA: TGTGCCAGCTCACTAGTACCCGGGGGGTCTGAAGCTTTCTTT. Translating gives CASSLVPGGSEAFF.

This clone was seen at least ten times. V gene TRBV4-1 combines with J gene TRBJ2-1; D gene uncertain. The CDR3 sequence is 15 residues long. The germline V and J ends were trimmed by 1 base and 8 bases, with 15 bases remaining between them. Germline CDR1 and CDR2: MGHRA and YSYEKL. In DNA form, the CDR3 reads TGCGCCAGCAGCCAAGGGTGGGCGACGACCGATGAGCAGTTCTTC. Its protein product is CASSQGWATTDEQFF.

The chain is built from TRBV29-1 and TRBJ1-1; D is undetermined. CDR1 is SQVTM and CDR2 is ANQGSEA in the germline V gene. The CDR3 length is 15 residues. V lost 2 bases to trimming and J lost 1 base, with 14 bases between them. CDR3 protein: CSVEFLRPTNTEAFF. CDR3 DNA sequence: TGCAGCGTTGAATTCCTCAGACCGACGAACACTGAAGCTTTCTTT.

In DNA, the CDR3 is TGCGCCAGCAGCTTGGGCCGGGGAGCCGGGGCCAACGTCCTGACTTTC. Translated: CASSLGRGAGANVLTF. The rearrangement links TRBV23-1 to TRBJ2-6; possible D gene TRBD2, 5 bases. TRBV23-1 is an ORF, and what it does is uncertain. Trimming pared 6 bases from V and 4 bases from J, leaving 16 bases between. The CDR3 has 16 amino acids.

By proportion, this clone is medium-sized. The gene calls are TRBV11-3 and TRBJ2-7; the D call may be TRBD1 or TRBD2 (6 bases each). Germline V CDR1 and CDR2: SGHNT, YENEEA. Trimming removed 6 bases at V and 2 bases at J, with 17 bases between. The CDR3 runs to 15 residues. The DNA for the CDR3 is TGTGCCAGCAGTATCCGGGGGCCGCGCACCTACGAGCAGTACTTC. Its protein product is CASSIRGPRTYEQYF.

This clone was detected ten times or more. The rearrangement links TRBV11-3 to TRBJ1-1, with D unclear. Trimming shortened V by 3 bases and J by 0 bases, and 8 bases separated the two germline ends. Germline V CDR1 and CDR2: SGHNT, YENEEA. The CDR3 covers 14 residues. In nucleotides, the CDR3 is TGTGCCAGCAGCTTCGGAGGTTTGAACACTGAAGCTTTCTTT. It is translated as CASSFGGLNTEAFF.

This clone has only a few counts. This rearrangement joins TRBV18 to TRBJ1-1; D may be TRBD1 (6 bases). Germline assignment: CDR1 KGHSH and CDR2 LQKENI. The CDR3 covers 13 residues. V was pared by 5 bases and J by 4 bases, with 11 bases between. In DNA form, the CDR3 reads TGTGCCAGCTCATCGACCAGGGGCACTGAAGCTTTCTTT. Translating it yields CASSSTRGTEAFF. Using reference TRBV18 and TRBJ1-1 for the parts outside the CDR3, the full variable domain is NAGVMQNPRHLVRRRGQEARLRCSPMKGHSHVYWYRQLPEEGLKFMVYLQKENIIDESGMPKERFSAEFPKEGPSILRIQQVVRGDSAAYFCASSSTRGTEAFFGQGTRLTVV.